This T cell receptor beta chain derives from a study of cytomegalovirus exposure and HLA in healthy donors. Study-level results: A missense DCLRE1C variant was associated with V- and J-gene trimming of TCR beta chains in a later analysis, and an independent cohort replicated the association. It was shown in a later analysis that HLA-associated TCR beta chains were more clonally expanded than other, equally common chains.

With regard to this clone: The target antigen is unknown.

V lost 3 bases to trimming and J lost 5 bases; unmatched junction nucleotides: 10. CDR1 and CDR2 (germline): KGHSH, LQKENI. The CDR3 is 16 amino acids. Primers included in the PCR were 60 Vbeta and 13 Jbeta primers. Libraries were prepared by immunoSEQ multiplex PCR; TCRdb keeps only in-frame clonotypes and omits some of them. Its table lists about 170,000 clones. This TCR was sampled from a woman in her sixties or seventies in good health and CMV-seronegative. Material for sequencing was PBMCs. V usage is TRBV18 and J usage is TRBJ2-1, with TRBD1 matching over 7 bases. CDR3 coding DNA: TGTGCCAGCTCACCCCCTTTAAGGGGGCAGGACAATGAGCAGTTCTTC. It translates to CASSPPLRGQDNEQFF.